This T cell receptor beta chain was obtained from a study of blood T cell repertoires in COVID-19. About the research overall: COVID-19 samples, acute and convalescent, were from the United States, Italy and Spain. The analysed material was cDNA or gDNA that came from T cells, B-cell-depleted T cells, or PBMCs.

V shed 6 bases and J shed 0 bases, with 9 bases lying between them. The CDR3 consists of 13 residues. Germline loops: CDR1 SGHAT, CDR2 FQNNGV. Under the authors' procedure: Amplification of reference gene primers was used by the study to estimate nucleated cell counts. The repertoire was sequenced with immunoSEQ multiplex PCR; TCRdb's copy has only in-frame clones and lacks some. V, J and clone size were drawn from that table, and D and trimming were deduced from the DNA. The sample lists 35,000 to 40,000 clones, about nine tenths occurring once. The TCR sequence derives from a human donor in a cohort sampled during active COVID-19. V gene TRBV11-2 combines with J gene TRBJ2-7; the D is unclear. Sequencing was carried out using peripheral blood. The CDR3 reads CASRVASSYEQYF. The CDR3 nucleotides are TGTGCCAGCAGGGTTGCTAGCTCCTACGAGCAGTACTTC.